This T cell receptor (beta chain) emerged from a study of metastatic and nonmetastatic thyroid tumors. TCRdb re-called clones via MiXCR from the PCR reads. The repertoire has about 45,000 clones, more than 3% of them found once; the top ten carry more than 8.5%. The junction had 11 bases not matched to a gene; V was cut back by 0 bases and J by 0 bases. The CDR3 length is 19 residues. Germline V gives CDR1 KGHDR, CDR2 SFDVKD. General study results and limits: As reported, TCR beta diversity in blood and tumor was significantly higher in malignant thyroid tumors than in benign nodules.

All patients were treatment-naive before thyroid surgery. There are many counts of this clone. As yet, its antigen is unknown. This sequence joins TRBV24-1 and TRBJ1-2, with 8 bases lining up with TRBD1. Sequenced material: blood. The clonotype originates from a female donor with papillary thyroid cancer or a benign thyroid nodule (not recorded which). Some clones in this sample may be carry-over from other donors' samples. CDR3 amino acids: CATSDLLGQVPSANYGYTF. The CDR3, as DNA: TGTGCCACCAGTGATTTGCTGGGACAGGTCCCTTCAGCTAACTATGGCTACACCTTC.